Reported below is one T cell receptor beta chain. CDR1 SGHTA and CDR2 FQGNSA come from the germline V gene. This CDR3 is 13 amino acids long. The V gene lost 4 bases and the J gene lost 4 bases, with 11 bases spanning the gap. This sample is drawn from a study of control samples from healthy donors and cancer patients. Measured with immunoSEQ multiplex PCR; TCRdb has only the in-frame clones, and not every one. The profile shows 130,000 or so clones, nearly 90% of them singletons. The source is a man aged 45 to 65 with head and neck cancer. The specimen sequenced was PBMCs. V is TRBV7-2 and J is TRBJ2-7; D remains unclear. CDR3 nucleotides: TGTGCCAGCAGCTATGGCCTTTCTTACGAGCAGTACTTC. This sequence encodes CASSYGLSYEQYF.